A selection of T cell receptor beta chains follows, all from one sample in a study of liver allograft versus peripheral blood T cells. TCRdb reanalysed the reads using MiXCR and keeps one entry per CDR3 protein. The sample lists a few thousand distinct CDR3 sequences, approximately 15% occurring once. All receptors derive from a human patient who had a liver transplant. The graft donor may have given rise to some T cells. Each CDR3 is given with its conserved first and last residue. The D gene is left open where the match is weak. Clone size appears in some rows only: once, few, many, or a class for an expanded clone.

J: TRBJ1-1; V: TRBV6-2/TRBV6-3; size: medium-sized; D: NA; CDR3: CASSRGTEAFF; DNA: TGTGCCAGCAGCCGAGGAACTGAAGCTTTCTTT
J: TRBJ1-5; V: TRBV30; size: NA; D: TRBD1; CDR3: CAWSAQLTGNSNQPQHF; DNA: TGTGCCTGGAGTGCCCAATTGACAGGGAATAGCAATCAGCCCCAGCATTTT
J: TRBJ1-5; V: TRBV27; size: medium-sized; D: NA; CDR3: CASSLQGGSNQPQHF; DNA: TGTGCCAGCAGTTTACAGGGAGGGAGCAATCAGCCCCAGCATTTT
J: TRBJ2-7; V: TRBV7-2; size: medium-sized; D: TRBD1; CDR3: CASSSDRGNEQYF; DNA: TGTGCCAGCAGCTCGGACAGGGGGAACGAGCAGTACTTC
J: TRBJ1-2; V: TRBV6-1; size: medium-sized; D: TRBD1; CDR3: CASRDRHYGYTF; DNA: TGTGCCAGCAGGGACAGGCACTATGGCTACACCTTC
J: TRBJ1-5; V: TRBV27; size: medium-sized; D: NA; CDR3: CASSFDISNQPQHF; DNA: TGTGCCAGCAGTTTCGACATCTCCAATCAGCCCCAGCATTTT
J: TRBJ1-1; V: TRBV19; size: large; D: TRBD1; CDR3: CASRSQGAPTEAFF; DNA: TGTGCCAGTAGATCCCAGGGGGCGCCGACTGAAGCTTTCTTT
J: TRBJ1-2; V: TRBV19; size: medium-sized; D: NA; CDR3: CAPEGNYGYTF; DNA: TGTGCCCCGGAGGGGAACTATGGCTACACCTTC
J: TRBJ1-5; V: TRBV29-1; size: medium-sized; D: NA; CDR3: CSVEVTGGVGQPQHF; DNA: TGCAGCGTTGAAGTGACAGGAGGGGTCGGTCAGCCCCAGCATTTT
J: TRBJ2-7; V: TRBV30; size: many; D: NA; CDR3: CAWDTTARSSYEQYF; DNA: TGTGCCTGGGATACCACTGCCAGGAGCTCCTACGAGCAGTACTTC
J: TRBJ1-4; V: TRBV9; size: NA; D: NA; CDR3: CASSPGTVNEKLFF; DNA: TGTGCCAGCAGCCCCGGGACGGTTAATGAAAAACTGTTTTTT
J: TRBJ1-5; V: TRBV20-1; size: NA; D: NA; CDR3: CSAAQGYNQPQHF; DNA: TGCAGTGCTGCGCAGGGGTACAATCAGCCCCAGCATTTT
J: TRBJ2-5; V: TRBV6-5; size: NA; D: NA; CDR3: CASSYSTGTETQYF; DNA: TGTGCCAGCAGTTACTCGACCGGGACGGAGACCCAGTACTTC
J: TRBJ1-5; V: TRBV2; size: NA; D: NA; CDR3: CASSEAYQPQHF; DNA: TGTGCCAGCAGTGAGGCCTATCAGCCCCAGCATTTT
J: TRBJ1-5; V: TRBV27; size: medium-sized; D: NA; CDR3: CASSLRPGTSNQPQHF; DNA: TGTGCCAGCAGCCTCAGGCCTGGGACTAGCAATCAGCCCCAGCATTTT
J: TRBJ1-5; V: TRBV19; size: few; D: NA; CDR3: CASSIPGGGGQPQHF; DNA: TGTGCCAGTAGTATACCGGGCGGGGGCGGACAGCCCCAGCATTTT
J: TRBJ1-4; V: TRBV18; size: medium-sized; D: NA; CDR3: CASSPPGQSEKLFF; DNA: TGTGCCAGCTCACCACCTGGACAGTCAGAAAAACTGTTTTTT
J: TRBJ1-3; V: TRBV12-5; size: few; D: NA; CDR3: CASGLGGSSGNTIYF; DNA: TGTGCTAGTGGTTTGGGGGGTTCCTCTGGAAACACCATATATTTT
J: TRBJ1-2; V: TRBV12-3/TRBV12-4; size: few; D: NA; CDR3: CASSLSIPTGGYTF; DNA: TGTGCCAGCAGTTTATCAATCCCGACGGGCGGCTACACCTTC
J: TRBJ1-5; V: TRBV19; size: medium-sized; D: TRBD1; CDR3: CASTPGQGNQPQHF; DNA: TGTGCCAGTACCCCGGGACAGGGCAATCAGCCCCAGCATTTT
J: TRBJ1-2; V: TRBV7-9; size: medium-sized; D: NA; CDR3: CASSLGGGNGYTF; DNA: TGTGCCAGCAGCTTAGGGGGCGGGAATGGCTACACCTTC
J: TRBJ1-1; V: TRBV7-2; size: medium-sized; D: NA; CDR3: CASSPARGTEAFF; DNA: TGTGCCAGCAGCCCAGCACGCGGAACTGAAGCTTTCTTT
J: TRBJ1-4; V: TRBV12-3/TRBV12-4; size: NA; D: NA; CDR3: CASSLSWGFGEKLFF; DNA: TGTGCCAGCAGTTTAAGCTGGGGCTTTGGTGAAAAACTGTTTTTT
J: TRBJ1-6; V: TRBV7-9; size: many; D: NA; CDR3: CASSPPTGENSPLHF; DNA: TGTGCCAGCAGCCCCCCGACAGGAGAGAATTCACCCCTCCACTTT
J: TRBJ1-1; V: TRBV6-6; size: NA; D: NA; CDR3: CASSYRGDPIF; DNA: TGTGCCAGCAGTTACCGGGGGGACCCTATCTTT
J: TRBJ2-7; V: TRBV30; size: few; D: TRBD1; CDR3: CAWSAQGISYEQYF; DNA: TGTGCCTGGAGTGCACAGGGGATCTCCTACGAGCAGTACTTC
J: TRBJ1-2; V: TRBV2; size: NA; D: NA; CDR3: CASSERRARYTF; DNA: TGTGCCAGCAGTGAAAGGCGGGCTCGCTACACCTTC
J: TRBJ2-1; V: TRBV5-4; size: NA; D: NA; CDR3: CASSDYREQRDEQFF; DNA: TGTGCCAGCAGCGACTACCGGGAGCAGAGGGATGAGCAGTTCTTC
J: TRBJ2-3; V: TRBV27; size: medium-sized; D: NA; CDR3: CASRFYILSDTQYF; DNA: TGTGCCAGCAGATTCTATATTCTTTCAGATACGCAGTATTTT
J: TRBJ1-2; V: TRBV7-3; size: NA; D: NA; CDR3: CASSWRGSDGYTF; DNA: TGTGCCAGCAGCTGGAGGGGCTCGGATGGCTACACCTTC
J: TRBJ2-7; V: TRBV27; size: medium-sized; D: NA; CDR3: CASSNLYEQYF; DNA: TGTGCCAGCAGCAACCTTTACGAGCAGTACTTC
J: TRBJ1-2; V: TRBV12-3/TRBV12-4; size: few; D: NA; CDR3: CASSPHEPTRDNYGYTF; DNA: TGTGCCAGCAGTCCCCACGAGCCGACACGGGACAACTATGGCTACACCTTC
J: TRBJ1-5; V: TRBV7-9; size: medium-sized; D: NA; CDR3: CASSRDGSNHPQHF; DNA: TGTGCCAGCAGCCGGGACGGGAGCAATCATCCCCAGCATTTT
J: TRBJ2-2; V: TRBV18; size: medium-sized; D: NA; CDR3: CASSPRVSTNTGELFF; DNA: TGTGCCAGCTCGCCTAGGGTTTCAACGAACACCGGGGAGCTGTTTTTT
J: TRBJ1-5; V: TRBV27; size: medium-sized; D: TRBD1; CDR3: CASNGTGGCQPQHF; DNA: TGTGCCAGCAACGGGACAGGGGGCTGTCAGCCCCAGCATTTT
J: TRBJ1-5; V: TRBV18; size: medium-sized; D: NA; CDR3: CASSPFGGVAGNQPQHF; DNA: TGTGCCAGCTCACCTTTTGGGGGGGTTGCGGGCAATCAGCCCCAGCATTTT
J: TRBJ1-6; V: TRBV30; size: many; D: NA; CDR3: CAWMIPGTYNSPLHF; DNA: TGTGCCTGGATGATCCCCGGGACCTATAATTCACCCCTCCACTTT
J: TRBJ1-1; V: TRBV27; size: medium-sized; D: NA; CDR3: CASSPDTGQRAFF; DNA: TGTGCCAGCAGCCCCGATACCGGGCAGCGGGCTTTCTTT
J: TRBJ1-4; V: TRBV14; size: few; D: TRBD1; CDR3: CASSQAPRGGRLFF; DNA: TGTGCCAGCAGCCAAGCCCCCAGGGGGGGAAGACTGTTTTTT
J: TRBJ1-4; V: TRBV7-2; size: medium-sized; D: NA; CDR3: CASSLGSGSYGKLFF; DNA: TGTGCCAGCAGCTTAGGGTCGGGGTCATATGGAAAACTGTTTTTT
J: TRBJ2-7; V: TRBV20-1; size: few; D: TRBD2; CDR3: CSARDTSGPSYEQYF; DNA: TGCAGTGCTAGAGATACTAGCGGGCCTTCCTACGAGCAGTACTTC
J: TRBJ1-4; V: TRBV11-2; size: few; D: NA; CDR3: CASSFRLGDEKLFF; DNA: TGTGCCAGCAGCTTTAGACTCGGGGACGAAAAACTGTTTTTT
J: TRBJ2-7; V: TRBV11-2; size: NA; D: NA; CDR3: CASSWSPYEQYF; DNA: TGTGCCAGCAGCTGGTCCCCCTACGAGCAGTACTTC
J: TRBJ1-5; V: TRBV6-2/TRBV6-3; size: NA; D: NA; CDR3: CASSWEGSQHF; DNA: TGTGCCAGCAGTTGGGAAGGGTCCCAGCATTTT
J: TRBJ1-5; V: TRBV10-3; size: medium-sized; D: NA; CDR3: CAISDQGLNQPQHF; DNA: TGTGCCATCAGTGACCAGGGCCTAAATCAGCCCCAGCATTTT